These 2 T cell receptor beta chains came from one sample sequenced in a study of blood T cell repertoires in COVID-19. The repertoire was sequenced with immunoSEQ multiplex PCR; TCRdb's copy has only in-frame clones and lacks some. The table lists 150,000 or so clones, roughly 80% of them singletons. Source material: peripheral blood. The receptors were gathered from a woman in her fifties or sixties with acute or convalescent COVID-19.

About this clone: The conserved closing phenylalanine or tryptophan is absent in this CDR3, likely reflecting a read error. The DNA is omitted, as the CDR3 cannot be located on it reliably, and the CDR3 follows TCRdb's listing. This chain connects TRBV6-5 to TRBJ2-7; TRBD2 is the table's D call, not checked against the DNA. Germline V gives CDR1 MNHEY, CDR2 SVGAGI. The CDR3 is 13 residues long, ends included. The CDR3 protein is CASSYPEPGAFPL.

About this clone: Other nucleotide sequences in the sample specify the same CDR3. The chain uses TRBV12-3 or TRBV12-4 and TRBJ2-7, with a possible D match to TRBD2 (6 bases). Trimming cost V 6 bases and J 3 bases, with 9 bases left between them. This CDR3 region has 12 residues. CDR3 sequence: CASSPTSYEQYF. The CDR3 DNA reads TGTGCCAGCAGCCCGACTAGCTACGAGCAGTACTTC.